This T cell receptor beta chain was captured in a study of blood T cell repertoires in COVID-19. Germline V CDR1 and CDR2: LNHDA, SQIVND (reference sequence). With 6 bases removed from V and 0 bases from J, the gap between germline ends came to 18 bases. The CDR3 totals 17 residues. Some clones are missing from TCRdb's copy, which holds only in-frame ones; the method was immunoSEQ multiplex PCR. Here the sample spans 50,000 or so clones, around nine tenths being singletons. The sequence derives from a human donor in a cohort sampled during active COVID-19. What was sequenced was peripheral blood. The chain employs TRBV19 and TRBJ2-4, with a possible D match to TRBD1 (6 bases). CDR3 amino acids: CASSGLTGVQAKNIQYF. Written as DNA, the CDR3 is TGTGCCAGTAGCGGACTGACAGGTGTCCAAGCCAAAAACATTCAGTACTTC. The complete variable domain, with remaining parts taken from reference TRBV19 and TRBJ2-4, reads DGGITQSPKYLFRKEGQNVTLSCEQNLNHDAMYWYRQDPGQGLRLIYYSQIVNDFQKGDIAEGYSVSREKKESFPLTVTSAQKNPTAFYLCASSGLTGVQAKNIQYFGAGTRLSVL.